These 20 T cell receptor beta chains originate from one sample sequenced in a study of cytomegalovirus exposure and HLA in healthy donors (dated by TCRdb to 2015 to 2018). Library construction relied on the immunoSEQ multiplex PCR assay. The multiplex PCR relied on a mix of 60 forward primers for TCR Vbeta segments and 13 reverse primers for TCR Jbeta segments. The table was pulled from immuneACCESS by TCRdb, which kept in-frame rearrangements only. Such tables lose some clones; where checked, under half of the loss comes from unresolved V genes, and the rest has no known cause. Present in this sample are some 180,000 clones, about four fifths of which were seen just once. The top ten constitute about 1.9% of the sample. The sequenced sample consisted of PBMCs. The source of these receptors is a woman aged 30 to 39 in good health and CMV-seronegative.

In this sample, this clone turned up a few times. The chain has TRBV2 and TRBJ1-1; D remains ambiguous. The CDR3 has 13 amino acids. Trimming stripped 0 bases from V and 5 bases from J, with 7 bases between. Germline V lookup: CDR1 SNHLY, CDR2 FYNNEI. The CDR3 reads CASSEAVRTEAFF. The CDR3 nucleotides are TGTGCCAGCAGTGAAGCCGTTAGAACTGAAGCTTTCTTT.

The gene calls are TRBV29-1 and TRBJ1-1, with 10 bases that match TRBD1. Trimming took 1 base from V and 5 from J; bases not matched to a gene: 4. The germline gives CDR1 SQVTM, CDR2 ANQGSEA. This CDR3 has 14 amino acids. The CDR3: CSVEVGTGDTEAFF. CDR3 bases: TGCAGCGTTGAAGTTGGGACAGGGGATACTGAAGCTTTCTTT.

The rearrangement joins TRBV9 to TRBJ1-2, with 9 positions matching TRBD1. The CDR3 totals 14 residues. Germline V gene data show CDR1 as SGDLS and CDR2 as YYNGEE. With 3 bases clipped from V and 8 bases from J, the junction kept 8 bases outside the gene matches. The CDR3 loop reads CASSGGTGYGGYTF. In DNA form, the CDR3 reads TGTGCCAGCAGCGGAGGGACAGGGTATGGCGGCTACACCTTC.

The J gene is TRBJ1-2, the V gene TRBV30; 10 bases map to TRBD1. The V segment lost 5 bases and the J segment 2 bases; nucleotides outside the gene matches: 8. The CDR3 has 15 residues. From germline, CDR1 is GTSNPN and CDR2 SVGIG (reference sequence). The CDR3 loop is CAWADRGYRNYGYTF. The CDR3, as DNA: TGTGCCTGGGCGGACAGGGGGTATAGGAACTATGGCTACACCTTC.

The rearrangement joins TRBV4-3 to TRBJ2-7; maybe TRBD1 (6 bases). V gave up 8 bases and J gave up 3 bases, with 17 bases separating them. The CDR3 runs 14 residues. Germline CDR1 is LGHNA and CDR2 is YSLEER. The CDR3: CASGPTVDSYEQYF. DNA of the CDR3: TGCGCCAGCGGACCAACCGTGGACAGCTACGAGCAGTACTTC.

The chain carries TRBV15 and TRBJ1-2; D uncertain. The CDR3 is 14 residues long. V was pared by 0 bases and J by 0 bases, with 5 bases between. Germline CDR1 reads LNHNV; CDR2 reads YYDKDF (reference sequence). CDR3: CATSRDAANYGYTF. The CDR3 DNA reads as TGTGCCACCAGCAGAGATGCAGCTAACTATGGCTACACCTTC.

This chain connects TRBV15 to TRBJ2-1; maybe TRBD2 (6 bases). The germline V and J ends were trimmed by 4 bases and 7 bases, with 17 bases remaining between them. There are 15 residues in the CDR3. Germline CDR1 and CDR2: LNHNV and YYDKDF (reference sequence). The CDR3 loop reads CATSNRDGSLNEQFF. As DNA, the CDR3 is TGTGCCACCAGCAACCGGGACGGGAGCCTTAATGAGCAGTTCTTC.

The chain is built from TRBV10-1 and TRBJ1-1; 9 bases are a match to TRBD1. The CDR3 loop spans 15 amino acids. CDR1 is WNHNN and CDR2 is SYGVQD in the germline V gene (reference sequence). The V gene end was trimmed by 8 bases and the J gene end by 5 bases; junction bases not matched to a gene: 12. The CDR3 DNA follows: TGCGCCAGCCGGAGGACAGGGGTACGGTGGACTGAAGCTTTCTTT. It translates to CASRRTGVRWTEAFF.

The chain is built from TRBV11-1 and TRBJ1-4; D is ambiguous. The germline gives CDR1 SGHAT, CDR2 FQDESV (reference sequence). V was clipped by 6 bases and J by 0 bases, with 17 bases between them. The CDR3 runs 17 residues. The DNA for the CDR3 is TGTGCCAGCAGATCGGGAGGGTTCGTTGCAACTAATGAAAAACTGTTTTTT. Protein product: CASRSGGFVATNEKLFF.

A note on this clone: This specimen includes other DNA sequences encoding the same CDR3. The V call is TRBV5-6, the J call TRBJ1-1, with D possibly TRBD1 on 5 matching bases. Trimming removed 1 base at V and 0 bases at J, with 7 bases between. CDR1 is SGHDT, CDR2 YYEEEE, per germline. CDR3 length: 14 amino acids. CDR3: CASSLKQVNTEAFF. CDR3 DNA: TGTGCCAGCAGCTTGAAACAGGTGAACACTGAAGCTTTCTTT.

This clone was seen a single time. The chain is built from TRBV10-3 and TRBJ2-5; 11 bases are shared with TRBD2. Germline V gene sequence: CDR1 ENHRY, CDR2 SYGVKD. The CDR3 loop spans 17 amino acids. V lost 2 bases, J lost 2 bases, and 7 bases stayed unmatched. CDR3 in amino acids: CAISEGTSGGRQETQYF. DNA of the CDR3: TGTGCCATCAGTGAGGGTACTAGCGGGGGAAGACAAGAGACCCAGTACTTC.

The chain joins TRBV19 to TRBJ1-1; the D gene is possibly TRBD1 (6 bases). Germline lookup yields CDR1 LNHDA and CDR2 SQIVND (reference sequence). There are 13 residues in the CDR3. The V end lost 3 bases, the J end lost 6 bases, and 11 bases lay between the germline ends. The CDR3: CASSIRGSPEAFF. For the CDR3, the DNA is TGTGCCAGTAGTATCAGGGGATCCCCTGAAGCTTTCTTT.

This clone appeared a few times. The rearrangement uses TRBV29-1 and TRBJ2-2, with a possible D match to TRBD2 (6 bases). In germline, CDR1 is SQVTM, CDR2 ANQGSEA. The CDR3 contains 13 residues. V dropped 3 bases and J dropped 3 bases, with 8 bases sitting between them. CDR3 in DNA: TGCAGCGTTGATCGGGGGTACACCGGGGAGCTGTTTTTT. It is translated as CSVDRGYTGELFF.

V and J are TRBV5-1 and TRBJ2-7, with 8 bases matching TRBD1. Germline values: CDR1 SGHRS, CDR2 YFSETQ. This CDR3 region has 18 residues. Trimming took 0 bases from V and 2 from J; bases not matched to a gene: 13. The CDR3 sequence: CASSLALHGQGSAYEQYF. The CDR3 nucleotides are TGCGCCAGCAGCTTGGCCCTTCACGGACAGGGTAGCGCCTACGAGCAGTACTTC.

This rearrangement joins TRBV7-2 to TRBJ1-3; D is perhaps TRBD1 (5 bases). The V end lost 5 bases, the J end lost 0 bases, and 14 bases lay between the germline ends. This CDR3 is built from 16 residues. Germline CDR1 SGHTA, CDR2 FQGNSA. Written as DNA, the CDR3 is TGTGCCAGCAGCCCAAACAGGCTCCGCTCTGGAAACACCATATATTTT. As protein: CASSPNRLRSGNTIYF.

V usage is TRBV5-4 and J usage is TRBJ2-5; 7 nucleotides align to TRBD1. TRBJ2-7 explains the end of the DNA better; the J call may be wrong. Germline values: CDR1 SGHNT, CDR2 YYREEE (reference sequence). This CDR3 has 15 amino acids. CDR3: CASSSPTGSGYEQYF. For the CDR3, the DNA is TGTGCCAGCAGCTCCCCGACAGGGTCCGGCTACGAGCAGTACTTC.

The rearrangement uses TRBV29-1 and TRBJ2-1; no clear D. This CDR3 is built from 11 residues. V lost 3 bases and J 4 bases, leaving 4 bases between the germline ends. Looked up from germline, CDR1 is SQVTM and CDR2 is ANQGSEA. The CDR3 reads CSVDRYNEQFF. The CDR3 bases are TGCAGCGTTGACCGGTACAATGAGCAGTTCTTC.

This clone has a handful of counts. V gene TRBV6-1 combines with J gene TRBJ1-4; no clear D. V gave up 2 bases and J gave up 8 bases, with 9 bases separating them. The germline V gene has CDR1 MNHNS and CDR2 SASEGT. The CDR3 has 13 residues. This CDR3 reads CASSEFLSEKLFF. CDR3 sequence (DNA): TGTGCCAGCAGTGAATTCCTGTCCGAAAAACTGTTTTTT.

V usage is TRBV4-2 and J usage is TRBJ2-3, with a tentative D call TRBD1 (6 bases). Trimming removed 0 bases at V and 6 bases at J, with 16 bases between. CDR3 size: 16 residues. The V gene's germline CDR1 is LGHNA and CDR2 YNFKEQ. The CDR3 bases are TGTGCCAGCAGCCAAGAGGGGGCTACTTTCCGGGATACGCAGTATTTT. Translation: CASSQEGATFRDTQYF.

The CDR3 loop reads CASSLIRDMNTEAFF. The DNA of the CDR3 is TGTGCCAGCAGTTTAATACGGGACATGAACACTGAAGCTTTCTTT. The chain is built from TRBV27 and TRBJ1-1, with a possible D match to TRBD1 (6 bases). Germline V gene lookup returns CDR1 MNHEY and CDR2 SMNVEV (reference sequence). Trimming left V 2 bases short and J 0 bases short, with 10 bases between. The length of the CDR3 is 15 residues.